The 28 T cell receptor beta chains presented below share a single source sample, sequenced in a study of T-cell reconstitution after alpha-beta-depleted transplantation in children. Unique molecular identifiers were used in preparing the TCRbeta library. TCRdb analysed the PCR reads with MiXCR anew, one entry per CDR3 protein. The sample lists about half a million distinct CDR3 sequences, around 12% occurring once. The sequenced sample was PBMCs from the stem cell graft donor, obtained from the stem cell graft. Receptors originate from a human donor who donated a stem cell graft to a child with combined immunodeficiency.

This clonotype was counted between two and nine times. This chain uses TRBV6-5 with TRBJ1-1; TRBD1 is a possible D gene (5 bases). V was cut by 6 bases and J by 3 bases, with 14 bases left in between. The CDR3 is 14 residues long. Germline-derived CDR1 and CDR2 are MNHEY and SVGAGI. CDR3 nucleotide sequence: TGTGCCAGCAGCCCCTGGGGGGGGTACACTGAAGCTTTCTTT. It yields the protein CASSPWGGYTEAFF.

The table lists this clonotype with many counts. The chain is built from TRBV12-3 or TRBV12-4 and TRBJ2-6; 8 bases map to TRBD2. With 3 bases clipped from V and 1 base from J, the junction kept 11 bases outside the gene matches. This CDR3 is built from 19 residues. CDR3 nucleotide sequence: TGTGCCAGCAGTTTCGGGAGCGGGAGAGTCCCATCTGGGGCCAACGTCCTGACTTTC. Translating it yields CASSFGSGRVPSGANVLTF.

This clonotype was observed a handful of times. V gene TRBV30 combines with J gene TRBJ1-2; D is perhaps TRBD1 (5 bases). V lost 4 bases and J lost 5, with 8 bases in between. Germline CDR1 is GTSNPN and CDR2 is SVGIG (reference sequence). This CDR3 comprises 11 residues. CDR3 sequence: CAWTGLYGYTF. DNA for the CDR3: TGTGCCTGGACGGGGCTTTATGGCTACACCTTC.

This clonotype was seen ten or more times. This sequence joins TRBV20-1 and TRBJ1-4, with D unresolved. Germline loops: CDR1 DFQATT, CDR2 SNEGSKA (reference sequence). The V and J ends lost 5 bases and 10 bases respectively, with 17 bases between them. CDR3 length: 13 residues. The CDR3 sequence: CSAHEAGVAKLFF. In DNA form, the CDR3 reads TGCAGTGCTCACGAGGCGGGCGTTGCAAAACTGTTTTTT.

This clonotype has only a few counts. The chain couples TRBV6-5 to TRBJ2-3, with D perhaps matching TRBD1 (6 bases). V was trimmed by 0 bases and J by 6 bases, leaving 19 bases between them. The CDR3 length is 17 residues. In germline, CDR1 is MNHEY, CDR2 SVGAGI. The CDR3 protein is CASSYSGQGSWDDTQYF. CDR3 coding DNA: TGTGCCAGCAGTTACTCGGGGCAGGGGAGTTGGGACGATACGCAGTATTTT.

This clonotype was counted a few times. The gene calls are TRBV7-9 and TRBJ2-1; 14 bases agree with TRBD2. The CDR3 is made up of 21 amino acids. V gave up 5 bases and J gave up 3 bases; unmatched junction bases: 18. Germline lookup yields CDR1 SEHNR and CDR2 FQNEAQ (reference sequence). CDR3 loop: CASSLARGLAGDPLLYNEQFF. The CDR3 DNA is TGTGCCAGCAGCCTTGCGAGGGGACTAGCGGGAGATCCCTTACTCTACAATGAGCAGTTCTTC.

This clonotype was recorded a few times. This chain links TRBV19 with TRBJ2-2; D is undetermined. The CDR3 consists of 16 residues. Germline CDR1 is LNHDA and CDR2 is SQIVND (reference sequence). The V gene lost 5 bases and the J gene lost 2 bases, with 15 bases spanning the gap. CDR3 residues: CASSRQPLSNTGELFF. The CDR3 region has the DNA TGTGCCAGTAGTCGGCAGCCCCTTTCTAACACCGGGGAGCTGTTTTTT.

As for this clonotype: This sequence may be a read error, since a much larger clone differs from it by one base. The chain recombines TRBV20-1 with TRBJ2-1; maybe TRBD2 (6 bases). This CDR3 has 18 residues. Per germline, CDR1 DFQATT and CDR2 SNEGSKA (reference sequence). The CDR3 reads CSASGLDGGIISYDEQFF. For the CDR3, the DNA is TGCAGTGCTAGTGGCTTGGACGGGGGAATTATCTCCTACGATGAGCAGTTCTTC.

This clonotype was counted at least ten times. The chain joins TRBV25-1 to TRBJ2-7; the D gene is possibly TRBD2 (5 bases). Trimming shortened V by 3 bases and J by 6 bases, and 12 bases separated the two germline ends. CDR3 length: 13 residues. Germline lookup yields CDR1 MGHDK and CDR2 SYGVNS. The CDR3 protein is CASSESLRAEQYF. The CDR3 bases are TGTGCCAGCAGTGAGTCTCTGAGGGCCGAGCAGTACTTC.

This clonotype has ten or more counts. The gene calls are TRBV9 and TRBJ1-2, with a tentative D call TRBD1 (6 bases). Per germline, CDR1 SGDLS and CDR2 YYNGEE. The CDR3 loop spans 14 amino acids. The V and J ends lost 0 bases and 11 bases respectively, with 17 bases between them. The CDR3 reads CASSVVGTPTGYTF. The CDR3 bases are TGTGCCAGCAGCGTAGTGGGGACACCGACAGGATACACCTTC. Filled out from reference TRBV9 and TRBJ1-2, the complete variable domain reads DSGVTQTPKHLITATGQRVTLRCSPRSGDLSVYWYQQSLDQGLQFLIQYYNGEERAKGNILERFSAQQFPDLHSELNLSSLELGDSALYFCASSVVGTPTGYTFGSGTRLTVV.

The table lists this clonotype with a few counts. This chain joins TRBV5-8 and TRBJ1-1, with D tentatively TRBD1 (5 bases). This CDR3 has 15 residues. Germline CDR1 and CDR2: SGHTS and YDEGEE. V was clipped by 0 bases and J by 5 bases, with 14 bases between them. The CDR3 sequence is CASSLAMRGDTEAFF. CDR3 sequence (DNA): TGTGCCAGCAGCTTGGCTATGAGGGGAGATACTGAAGCTTTCTTT.

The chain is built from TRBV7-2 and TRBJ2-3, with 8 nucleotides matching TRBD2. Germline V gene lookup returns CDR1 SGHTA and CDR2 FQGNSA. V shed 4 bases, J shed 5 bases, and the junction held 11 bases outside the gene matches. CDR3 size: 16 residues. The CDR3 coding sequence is TGTGCCAGCAGCTCTCGGCCCGGGGGGGCGTTAGATACGCAGTATTTT. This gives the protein CASSSRPGGALDTQYF.

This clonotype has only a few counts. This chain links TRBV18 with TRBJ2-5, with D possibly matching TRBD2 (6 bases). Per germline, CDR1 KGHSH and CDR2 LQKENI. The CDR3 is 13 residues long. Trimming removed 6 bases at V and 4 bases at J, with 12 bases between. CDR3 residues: CASSGTQAETQYF. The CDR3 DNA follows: TGTGCCAGCTCCGGGACTCAGGCAGAGACCCAGTACTTC.

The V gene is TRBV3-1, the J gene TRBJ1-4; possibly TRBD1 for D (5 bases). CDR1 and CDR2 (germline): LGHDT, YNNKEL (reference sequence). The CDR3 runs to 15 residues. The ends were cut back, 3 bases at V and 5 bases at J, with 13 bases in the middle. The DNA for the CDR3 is TGTGCCAGCAGCCACACCGGGACGCCGAATGAAAAACTGTTTTTT. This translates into CASSHTGTPNEKLFF.

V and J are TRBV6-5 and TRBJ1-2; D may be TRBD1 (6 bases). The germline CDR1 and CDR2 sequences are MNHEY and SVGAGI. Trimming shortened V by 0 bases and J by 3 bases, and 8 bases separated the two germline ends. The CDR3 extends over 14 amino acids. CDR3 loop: CASSYSPGDYGYTF. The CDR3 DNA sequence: TGTGCCAGCAGTTACTCTCCAGGGGACTATGGCTACACCTTC.

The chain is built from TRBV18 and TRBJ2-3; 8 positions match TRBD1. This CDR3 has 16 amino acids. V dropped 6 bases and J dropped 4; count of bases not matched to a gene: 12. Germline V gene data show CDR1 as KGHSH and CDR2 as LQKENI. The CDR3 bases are TGTGCCAGCTCCCCAATACGGACAGGGTTGGCAGATACGCAGTATTTT. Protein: CASSPIRTGLADTQYF.

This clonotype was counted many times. In DNA form, the CDR3 reads TGTGCCAGCAGTTACTCGATGGGACAGGGACACAGCTACGAGCAGTACTTC. It is translated as CASSYSMGQGHSYEQYF. The chain employs TRBV6-5 and TRBJ2-7, with 9 nucleotides matching TRBD1. After removal of 0 bases from V and 3 bases from J, the junction contained 9 bases not matched to a gene. The V gene's germline CDR1 is MNHEY and CDR2 SVGAGI. The CDR3 is 17 amino acids.

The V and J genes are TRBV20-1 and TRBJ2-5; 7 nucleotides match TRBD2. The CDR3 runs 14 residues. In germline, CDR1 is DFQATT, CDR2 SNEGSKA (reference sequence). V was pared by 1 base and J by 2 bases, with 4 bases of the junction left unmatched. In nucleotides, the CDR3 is TGCAGTGCTAGAGGGCTAGCGGAGCAAGAGACCCAGTACTTC. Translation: CSARGLAEQETQYF.

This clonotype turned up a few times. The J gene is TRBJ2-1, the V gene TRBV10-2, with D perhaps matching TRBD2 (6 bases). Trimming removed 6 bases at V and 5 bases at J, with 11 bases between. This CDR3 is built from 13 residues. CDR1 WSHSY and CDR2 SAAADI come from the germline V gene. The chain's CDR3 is CASRLASHNEQFF. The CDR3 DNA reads TGCGCCAGCAGACTAGCTTCCCACAATGAGCAGTTCTTC.

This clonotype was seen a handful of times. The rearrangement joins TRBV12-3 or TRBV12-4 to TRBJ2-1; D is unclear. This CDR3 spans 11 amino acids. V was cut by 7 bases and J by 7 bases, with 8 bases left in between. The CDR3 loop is CASTLINEQFF. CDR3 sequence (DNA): TGTGCCAGCACCCTCATAAATGAGCAGTTCTTC.

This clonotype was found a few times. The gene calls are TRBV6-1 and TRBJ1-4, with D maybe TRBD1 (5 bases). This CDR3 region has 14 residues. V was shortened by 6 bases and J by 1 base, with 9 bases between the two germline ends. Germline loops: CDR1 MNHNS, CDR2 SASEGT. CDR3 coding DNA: TGTGCCAGCAGGGACACCCGAACTAATGAAAAACTGTTTTTT. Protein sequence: CASRDTRTNEKLFF.

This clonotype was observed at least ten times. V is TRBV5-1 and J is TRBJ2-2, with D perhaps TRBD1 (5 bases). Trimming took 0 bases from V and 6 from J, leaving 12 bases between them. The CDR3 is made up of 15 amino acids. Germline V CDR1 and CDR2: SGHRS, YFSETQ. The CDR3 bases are TGCGCCAGCAGCTTGGCTAGACAGCAGTCCGGGGAGCTGTTTTTT. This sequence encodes CASSLARQQSGELFF.

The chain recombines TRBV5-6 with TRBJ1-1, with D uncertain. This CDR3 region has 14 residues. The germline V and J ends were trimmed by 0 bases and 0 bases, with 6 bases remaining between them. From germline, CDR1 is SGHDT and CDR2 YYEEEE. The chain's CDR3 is CASSLVQMNTEAFF. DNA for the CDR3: TGTGCCAGCAGCTTGGTACAGATGAACACTGAAGCTTTCTTT. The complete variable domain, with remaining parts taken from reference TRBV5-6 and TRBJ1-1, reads DAGVTQSPTHLIKTRGQQVTLRCSPKSGHDTVSWYQQALGQGPQFIFQYYEEEERQRGNFPDRFSGHQFPNYSSELNVNALLLGDSALYLCASSLVQMNTEAFFGQGTRLTVV.

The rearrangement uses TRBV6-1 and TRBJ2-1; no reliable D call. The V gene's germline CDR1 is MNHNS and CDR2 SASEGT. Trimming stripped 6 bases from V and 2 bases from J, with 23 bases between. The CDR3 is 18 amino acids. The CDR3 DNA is TGTGCCAGCAGCCCCACCTCCCAGGAATTTTTTGCCTACAATGAGCAGTTCTTC. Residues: CASSPTSQEFFAYNEQFF.

CDR3 protein: CASSIGLARDYEQYF. The CDR3 DNA sequence: TGCGCCAGCAGCATCGGACTAGCGAGGGACTACGAGCAGTACTTC. This chain uses TRBV5-1 with TRBJ2-7, with TRBD2 matching over 9 bases. Germline CDR1 and CDR2: SGHRS and YFSETQ. The CDR3 extends over 15 amino acids. The V gene end was trimmed by 4 bases and the J gene end by 3 bases; junction bases not matched to a gene: 8.

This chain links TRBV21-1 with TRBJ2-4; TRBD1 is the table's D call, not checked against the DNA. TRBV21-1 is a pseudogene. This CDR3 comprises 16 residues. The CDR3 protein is CASSKKAAGAKNIQYF. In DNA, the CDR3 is TGTGCCAGCAGCAAAAAGGCCGCAGGGGCCAAAAACATTCAGTACTTC.

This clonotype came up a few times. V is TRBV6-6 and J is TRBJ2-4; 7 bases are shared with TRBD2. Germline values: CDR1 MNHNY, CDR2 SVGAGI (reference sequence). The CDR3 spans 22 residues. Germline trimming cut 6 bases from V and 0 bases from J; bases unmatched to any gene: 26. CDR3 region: CASRPTPPGLAEIELAKNIQYF. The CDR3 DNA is TGTGCCAGCAGGCCGACCCCCCCGGGGCTAGCGGAAATTGAACTAGCCAAAAACATTCAGTACTTC.

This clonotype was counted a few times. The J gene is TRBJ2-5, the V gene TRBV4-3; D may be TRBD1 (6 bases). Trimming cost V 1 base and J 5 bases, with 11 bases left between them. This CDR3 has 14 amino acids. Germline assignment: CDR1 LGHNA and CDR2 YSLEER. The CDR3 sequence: CASSQGTAMETQYF. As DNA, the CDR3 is TGCGCCAGCAGCCAAGGGACAGCTATGGAGACCCAGTACTTC.